Below, 11 T cell receptor beta chains from the same sample are listed, as sequenced in a study of blood T cell repertoires in COVID-19. Measured with immunoSEQ multiplex PCR; TCRdb has only the in-frame clones, and not every one. The sample shows about 160,000 clones, approximately 86% of them seen only once. The sample was peripheral blood. These receptors were collected from a woman aged 40 to 50 with COVID-19, enrolled during active disease.

The V gene is TRBV6-5, the J gene TRBJ2-5, with a tentative D call TRBD1 (5 bases). Germline CDR1 is MNHEY and CDR2 is SVGAGI. The CDR3 length is 13 residues. Trimming pared 5 bases from V and 3 bases from J, leaving 10 bases between. CDR3 bases: TGTGCCAGCAGTCACGACAGTAAAGAGACCCAGTACTTC. Translation: CASSHDSKETQYF.

The rearrangement links TRBV2 to TRBJ2-4, with D maybe TRBD1 (6 bases). The CDR3 is made up of 14 amino acids. The V end was cut by 6 bases, the J end by 6 bases, with 15 bases between. CDR1 and CDR2 (germline): SNHLY, FYNNEI. The DNA of the CDR3 is TGTGCCAGCAGAGCAACAGGGAGTAGAAACATTCAGTACTTC. Translating it yields CASRATGSRNIQYF.

This rearrangement joins TRBV2 to TRBJ2-2, with TRBD2 matching over 7 bases. The trim removed 7 bases at V and 2 bases at J, leaving 7 bases unmatched. CDR3 length equals 15 residues. The V gene's germline CDR1 is SNHLY and CDR2 FYNNEI. The CDR3 sequence: CASTPGLTNTGELFF. The CDR3 region has the DNA TGTGCCAGCACCCCGGGACTAACTAACACCGGGGAGCTGTTTTTT.

Comments on this clone: The same CDR3 arises from other DNA sequences in this sample as well. This chain links TRBV30 with TRBJ1-2; 9 nucleotides align to TRBD1. V was pared by 2 bases and J by 6 bases, with 4 bases of the junction left unmatched. The germline gives CDR1 GTSNPN, CDR2 SVGIG (reference sequence). CDR3 length: 13 residues. In DNA, the CDR3 is TGTGCCTGGAGTCGGACAGGGGTTGATGGCTACACCTTC. This translates into CAWSRTGVDGYTF. The full variable domain, with the rest looked up from reference TRBV30 and TRBJ1-2, is SQTIHQWPATLVQPVGSPLSLECTVEGTSNPNLYWYRQAAGRGLQLLFYSVGIGQISSEVPQNLSASRPQDRQFILSSKKLLLSDSGFYLCAWSRTGVDGYTFGSGTRLTVV.

The DNA for the CDR3 is TGTGCCAGCAGCTCAGGACTAGCGGAAGAGCAGTTCTTC. Amino acids: CASSSGLAEEQFF. This chain uses TRBV9 with TRBJ2-1; TRBD2 aligns across 10 bases. Per the germline V gene, CDR1 is SGDLS and CDR2 is YYNGEE. The CDR3 has 13 amino acids. The ends lost 4 bases at V and 10 bases at J; junction bases unmatched: 5.

The V call is TRBV7-9, the J call TRBJ2-5; 8 bases map to TRBD2. Germline assignment: CDR1 SEHNR and CDR2 FQNEAQ (reference sequence). The CDR3 covers 14 residues. Trimming removed 6 bases from V and 5 bases from J; junction bases left unmatched: 8. The CDR3 DNA sequence: TGTGCCAGCAGTAACGCGGGAGGCGGGGAGACCCAGTACTTC. Translated: CASSNAGGGETQYF.

The J gene is TRBJ1-2, the V gene TRBV3-1 (or the pseudogene TRBV3-2); D not resolved. Trimming pared 1 base from V and 7 bases from J, leaving 7 bases between. Germline CDR1 and CDR2: LGHDT and YNNKEL (reference sequence). The CDR3 runs 12 residues. The CDR3 coding sequence is TGTGCCAGCAGCCAAGTGCGGGGTGGCTACACCTTC. This encodes CASSQVRGGYTF.

This clone was observed a handful of times. CDR3 in amino acids: CASSYRRSKNEKLFF. The CDR3 DNA reads TGTGCCAGCAGTTACCGGAGATCCAAGAATGAAAAACTGTTTTTT. The genes are TRBV6-5 and TRBJ1-4; no reliable D call. Between the trimmed V and J ends, which lost 2 bases and 5 bases, there was a span of 12 bases. Per germline, CDR1 MNHEY and CDR2 SVGAGI. The CDR3 extends over 15 amino acids.

The V gene is TRBV7-2, the J gene TRBJ2-3, with TRBD1 matching 7 bases. V dropped 1 base and J dropped 1; count of bases not matched to a gene: 2. In germline, CDR1 is SGHTA, CDR2 FQGNSA. This CDR3 region has 15 residues. CDR3 loop: CASSLVGGGTDTQYF. CDR3 in DNA: TGTGCCAGCAGCTTAGTAGGGGGCGGCACAGATACGCAGTATTTT.

The CDR3 region has the DNA TGTGCCAGCAGCCCCGGGACAGGGCCCATCTCTGGGGCCAACGTCCTGACTTTC. Translation: CASSPGTGPISGANVLTF. The chain combines TRBV4-2 with TRBJ2-6, with 9 bases fitting TRBD1. This CDR3 contains 18 residues. The germline gives CDR1 LGHNA, CDR2 YNFKEQ. V dropped 4 bases and J dropped 0; count of bases not matched to a gene: 7.

This sequence joins TRBV28 and TRBJ1-5; TRBD1 agrees at 9 bases. The ends lost 4 bases at V and 0 bases at J; junction bases unmatched: 7. Germline assignment: CDR1 MDHEN and CDR2 SYDVKM. The CDR3 is 17 amino acids. CDR3 nucleotide sequence: TGTGCCAGCAGTTCGGACAGGGGAATCTATAGCAATCAGCCCCAGCATTTT. Protein: CASSSDRGIYSNQPQHF.